Below are 10 T cell receptor beta chains sequenced from a single sample in a study of identical twins. TCRdb used MiXCR to reprocess the 5' RACE reads, holding one entry per CDR3 protein. The repertoire holds over 600,000 distinct CDR3 sequences, approximately 21% seen once, with about 4.5% in the top ten. The sample was also linked to a second study, of T cells expressing NK-cell markers.

Sequencing input: PBMCs. Receptors were obtained from a woman aged 18-29 years in good health.

J is TRBJ2-7 and V is TRBV7-9; TRBD1 matches 8 bases. CDR1 and CDR2 (germline): SEHNR, FQNEAQ (reference sequence). This CDR3 region has 14 residues. V shed 4 bases, J shed 7 bases, and the junction held 9 bases outside the gene matches. This chain's CDR3 is CASSSRDRSQEQYF. CDR3 bases: TGTGCCAGCAGCTCCCGGGACAGGAGTCAGGAGCAGTACTTC.

The table lists this clonotype with a few counts. This chain joins TRBV5-1 and TRBJ2-2; 8 bases are shared with TRBD1. Per germline, CDR1 SGHRS and CDR2 YFSETQ. Trimming at V came to 6 bases and at J to 0 bases, leaving 19 bases not matched to a gene. The CDR3 runs 20 residues. The CDR3 DNA reads as TGCGCCAGCACAGCCGGTATCCACGTGACAGGGGCCGCGAACACCGGGGAGCTGTTTTTT. Protein product: CASTAGIHVTGAANTGELFF.

This clonotype came up once. J is TRBJ2-7 and V is TRBV6-2 or TRBV6-3; D perhaps matches TRBD2 (6 bases). Trimming shortened V by 5 bases and J by 1 base, and 9 bases separated the two germline ends. The V gene's germline CDR1 is MNHEY and CDR2 SVGEGT. CDR3 length: 13 residues. As DNA, the CDR3 is TGTGCCAGCAGTAGACTAGTATCCTACGAGCAGTACTTC. As protein: CASSRLVSYEQYF.

This clonotype has just a few counts. The chain combines TRBV6-1 with TRBJ2-5; D possibly matches TRBD1 or TRBD2 (5 bases each). CDR1 and CDR2 (germline): MNHNS, SASEGT. This CDR3 is built from 15 residues. Trimming stripped 7 bases from V and 3 bases from J, with 18 bases between. The CDR3 region has the DNA TGTGCCAGCATCAAGAGGGGCACGCTAAAAGAGACCCAGTACTTC. Its translation: CASIKRGTLKETQYF.

The chain couples TRBV4-2 to TRBJ2-7; D is uncertain. Per the germline V gene, CDR1 is LGHNA and CDR2 is YNFKEQ. The CDR3 is 16 amino acids. V lost 3 bases to trimming and J lost 3 bases, with 18 bases between them. CDR3 nucleotide sequence: TGTGCCAGCAGCCAGGCGCAAGGCGAACTTCTCTACGAGCAGTACTTC. Amino acid sequence: CASSQAQGELLYEQYF.

This clonotype was detected many times. V is TRBV29-1 and J is TRBJ2-2; D uncertain. The germline V gene encodes CDR1 SQVTM and CDR2 ANQGSEA. V was pared by 4 bases and J by 1 base, with 10 bases between. The CDR3 has 14 residues. The CDR3, as DNA: TGCAGCGTTGTTCCCGACCGGAACACCGGGGAGCTGTTTTTT. This translates into CSVVPDRNTGELFF.

This clonotype was counted a few times. The V and J genes are TRBV27 and TRBJ2-7; weak D call: TRBD2 (6 bases). The germline gives CDR1 MNHEY, CDR2 SMNVEV (reference sequence). This CDR3 is 16 amino acids long. Between the trimmed V and J ends, which lost 5 bases and 4 bases, there was a span of 21 bases. The CDR3 region is CASSSRRGAQGYEQYF. In nucleotides, the CDR3 is TGTGCCAGCAGTAGCCGGCGCGGGGCGCAGGGATACGAGCAGTACTTC.

The chain combines TRBV12-3 or TRBV12-4 with TRBJ1-2, with D unclear. The length of the CDR3 is 14 residues. Trimming took off 4 bases at V and 5 bases at J, with 14 bases between the two ends. Here the CDR3 reads CASSYDGKRYGYTF. CDR3 DNA: TGTGCCAGCAGTTATGACGGCAAGCGATATGGCTACACCTTC.

Many counts were recorded for this clonotype. This rearrangement joins TRBV12-3 or TRBV12-4 to TRBJ2-3; TRBD2 agrees at 9 bases. The junction had 7 bases not matched to a gene; V was cut back by 11 bases and J by 1 base. The length of the CDR3 is 14 residues. CDR3: CAGAASGGTDTQYF. For the CDR3, the DNA is TGTGCCGGCGCAGCTAGCGGGGGCACAGATACGCAGTATTTT.

CDR3: CASRPGGDPDTQYF. CDR3 nucleotides: TGTGCCAGCAGACCCGGGGGCGACCCAGATACGCAGTATTTT. The chain combines TRBV12-3 or TRBV12-4 with TRBJ2-3; D possibly uses TRBD1 or TRBD2 (6 bases each). This CDR3 spans 14 amino acids. Trimming left V 6 bases short and J 4 bases short, with 14 bases between.